This TCR beta chain was recorded in a study of metastatic and nonmetastatic thyroid tumors. Using MiXCR, TCRdb reanalyzed the PCR reads. The sample includes around 15,000 clones, around 25% seen only once; the top ten take 12%. No patient received treatment before thyroid surgery. This CDR3 has 13 residues. V dropped 4 bases and J dropped 0 bases, with 5 bases sitting between them. Germline lookup yields CDR1 MNHEY and CDR2 SVGEGT. The source is a female donor with papillary thyroid cancer or a benign thyroid nodule (not recorded which). Some clones in this sample may be carry-over from other donors' samples. Material: tumor tissue. The V gene is TRBV6-2 or TRBV6-3, the J gene TRBJ2-3; D not resolved. Written as DNA, the CDR3 is TGTGCCAGCAGTTCGACTAGCACAGATACGCAGTATTTT. Translation gives CASSSTSTDTQYF.